This T cell receptor beta chain is from a study of T cell responses to AZD1222 COVID-19 vaccine. V dropped 0 bases and J dropped 4 bases, with 10 bases sitting between them. This CDR3 region has 14 residues. Per germline, CDR1 LGHNA and CDR2 YNFKEQ. TCRdb's copy holds only in-frame clones and misses some; the assay was immunoSEQ multiplex PCR. Among 140,000 to 150,000 clones, approximately 83% were seen once, and the ten largest hold less than 9.5%. V usage is TRBV4-2 and J usage is TRBJ2-7, with a weak D call TRBD2 (6 bases). The sample was peripheral blood, taken on day 0 of AZD1222 vaccination. The sequence came from an adult in good health. The CDR3 region is CASSQDPSGYEQYF. The CDR3 DNA reads as TGTGCCAGCAGCCAAGATCCAAGCGGGTACGAGCAGTACTTC.